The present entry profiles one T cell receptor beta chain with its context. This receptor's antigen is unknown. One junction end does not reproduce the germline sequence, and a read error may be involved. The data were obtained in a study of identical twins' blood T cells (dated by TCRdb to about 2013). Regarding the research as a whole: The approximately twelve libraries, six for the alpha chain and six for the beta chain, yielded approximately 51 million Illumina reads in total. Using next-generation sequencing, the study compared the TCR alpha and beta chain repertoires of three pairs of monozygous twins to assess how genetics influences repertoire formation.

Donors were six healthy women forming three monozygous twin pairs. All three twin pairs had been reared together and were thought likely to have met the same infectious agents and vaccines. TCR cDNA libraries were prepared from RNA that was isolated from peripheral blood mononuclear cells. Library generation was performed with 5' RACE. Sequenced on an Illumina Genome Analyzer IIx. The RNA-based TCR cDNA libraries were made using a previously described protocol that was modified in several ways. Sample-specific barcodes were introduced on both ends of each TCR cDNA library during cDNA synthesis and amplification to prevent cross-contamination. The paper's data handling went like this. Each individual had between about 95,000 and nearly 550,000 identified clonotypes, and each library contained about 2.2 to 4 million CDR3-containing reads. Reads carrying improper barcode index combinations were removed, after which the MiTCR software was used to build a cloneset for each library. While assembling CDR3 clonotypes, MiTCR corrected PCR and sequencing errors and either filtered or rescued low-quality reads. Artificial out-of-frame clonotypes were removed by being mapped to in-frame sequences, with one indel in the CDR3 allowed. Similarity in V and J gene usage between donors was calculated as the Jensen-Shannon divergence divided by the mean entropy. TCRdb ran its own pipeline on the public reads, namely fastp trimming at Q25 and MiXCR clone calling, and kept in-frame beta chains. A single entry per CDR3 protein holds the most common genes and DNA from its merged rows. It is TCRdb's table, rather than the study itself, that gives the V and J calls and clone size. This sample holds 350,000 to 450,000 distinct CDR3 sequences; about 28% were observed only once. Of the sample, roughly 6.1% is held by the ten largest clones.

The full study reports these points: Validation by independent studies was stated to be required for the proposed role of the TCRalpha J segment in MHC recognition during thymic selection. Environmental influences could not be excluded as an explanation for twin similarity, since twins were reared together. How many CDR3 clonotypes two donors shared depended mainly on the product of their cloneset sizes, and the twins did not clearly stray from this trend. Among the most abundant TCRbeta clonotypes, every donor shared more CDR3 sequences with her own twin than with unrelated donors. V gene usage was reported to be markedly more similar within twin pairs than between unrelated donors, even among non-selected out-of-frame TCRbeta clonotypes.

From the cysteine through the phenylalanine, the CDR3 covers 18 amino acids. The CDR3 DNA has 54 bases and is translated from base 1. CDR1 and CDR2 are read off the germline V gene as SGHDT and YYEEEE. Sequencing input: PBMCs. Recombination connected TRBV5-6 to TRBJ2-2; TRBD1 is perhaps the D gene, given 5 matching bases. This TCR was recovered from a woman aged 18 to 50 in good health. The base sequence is TGTGCCGGCAGCTTCCTCCCTAACAGGAGAGGATACACCGGGGAGCTGTTTTTT. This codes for CAGSFLPNRRGYTGELFF.